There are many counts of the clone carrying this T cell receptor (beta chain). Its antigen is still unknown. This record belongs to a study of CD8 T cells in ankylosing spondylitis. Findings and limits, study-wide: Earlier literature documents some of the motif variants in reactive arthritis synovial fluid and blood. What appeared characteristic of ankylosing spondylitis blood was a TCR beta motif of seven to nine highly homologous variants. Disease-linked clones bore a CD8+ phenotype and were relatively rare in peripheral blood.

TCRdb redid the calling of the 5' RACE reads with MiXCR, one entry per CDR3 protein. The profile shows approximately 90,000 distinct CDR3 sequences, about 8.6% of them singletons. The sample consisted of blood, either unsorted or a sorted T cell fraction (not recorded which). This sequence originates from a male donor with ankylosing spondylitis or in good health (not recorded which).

CDR3 protein: CSVGRNSYNEQFF. The DNA of the CDR3 is TGCAGCGTTGGCAGGAACTCCTACAATGAGCAGTTCTTC. The chain carries TRBV29-1 and TRBJ2-1, with D uncertain. Germline CDR1 and CDR2: SQVTM and ANQGSEA. This CDR3 region has 13 residues. Trimming removed 4 bases from V and 0 bases from J, with 7 bases in between.